This is a list of T cell receptor beta chains from one sample in a study of blood T cell repertoires in COVID-19. The data were produced by immunoSEQ multiplex PCR, yet TCRdb's version contains in-frame clones alone and is incomplete. The sample comprises around 230,000 clones, approximately 86% of which are singletons, and 6% to 9% rests with the top ten. Material for sequencing was peripheral blood. All receptors derive from a man between 60 and 70 years old who had recovered from COVID-19. Each CDR3 is given with its conserved first and last residue. Each record gives: clone size, D gene, V gene, J gene, CDR3 protein, CDR3 DNA. The D gene is left open where the match is weak. The size field is filled for only some rows; it gives once, few, many or a size class.

clone size: NA
D gene: NA
V gene: TRBV7-9
J gene: TRBJ1-2
CDR3 protein: CASSLARQGLDGYTF
CDR3 DNA: TGTGCCAGCAGCTTAGCCAGGCAGGGGTTAGATGGCTACACCTTC

clone size: once
D gene: TRBD1
V gene: TRBV19
J gene: TRBJ1-2
CDR3 protein: CASSRTGTDFGYTF
CDR3 DNA: TGTGCCAGTAGTAGAACCGGGACAGACTTTGGCTACACCTTC

clone size: NA
D gene: NA
V gene: TRBV2
J gene: TRBJ1-2
CDR3 protein: CASNPSRGGLSGYTF
CDR3 DNA: TGTGCCAGTAACCCCTCGAGGGGGGGACTGAGCGGCTACACCTTC

clone size: NA
D gene: TRBD1
V gene: TRBV30
J gene: TRBJ1-2
CDR3 protein: CAWSVLRAGGLSTHSNYGYTF
CDR3 DNA: TGTGCCTGGAGTGTACTGAGGGCAGGGGGCCTCTCCACCCATTCTAACTATGGCTACACCTTC

clone size: NA
D gene: NA
V gene: TRBV4-2
J gene: TRBJ1-2
CDR3 protein: CASSQSGTVGHGYTF
CDR3 DNA: TGTGCCAGCAGCCAATCCGGGACTGTGGGCCACGGCTACACCTTC

clone size: once
D gene: TRBD2
V gene: TRBV30
J gene: TRBJ2-5
CDR3 protein: CAWSVGLAGTLFYF
CDR3 DNA: TGTGCCTGGAGCGTAGGGCTAGCGGGAACCTTATTTTACTTC

clone size: NA
D gene: TRBD1
V gene: TRBV10-3
J gene: TRBJ2-4
CDR3 protein: CAISRQGRDGNIQYF
CDR3 DNA: TGTGCCATCAGCCGACAGGGACGGGATGGAAACATTCAGTACTTC

clone size: NA
D gene: TRBD1
V gene: TRBV5-4
J gene: TRBJ2-7
CDR3 protein: CASSSRGQGLHEQYF
CDR3 DNA: TGTGCCAGCAGCTCCCGGGGACAGGGGCTCCACGAGCAGTACTTC

clone size: NA
D gene: NA
V gene: TRBV6-5
J gene: TRBJ1-4
CDR3 protein: CASSRGGASEKLFF
CDR3 DNA: TGTGCCAGCAGCCGGGGGGGGGCGAGTGAAAAACTGTTTTTT

clone size: once
D gene: NA
V gene: TRBV10-1
J gene: TRBJ2-3
CDR3 protein: CASSEMRAAGLATDTQYF
CDR3 DNA: TGCGCCAGCAGTGAGATGCGGGCGGCTGGATTGGCTACAGATACGCAGTATTTT

clone size: few
D gene: NA
V gene: TRBV6-5
J gene: TRBJ1-1
CDR3 protein: CASSRGGTEAFF
CDR3 DNA: TGTGCCAGCAGTCGAGGGGGCACTGAAGCTTTCTTT

clone size: many
D gene: TRBD1
V gene: TRBV7-6
J gene: TRBJ2-2
CDR3 protein: CASSLGDRDTGELFF
CDR3 DNA: TGTGCCAGCAGCTTAGGGGACAGGGACACCGGGGAGCTGTTTTTT

clone size: NA
D gene: NA
V gene: TRBV9
J gene: TRBJ2-5
CDR3 protein: CASSVGGLETQYF
CDR3 DNA: TGTGCCAGCAGCGTAGGGGGCCTTGAGACCCAGTACTTC

clone size: NA
D gene: TRBD2
V gene: TRBV30
J gene: TRBJ2-3
CDR3 protein: CAWSVGSGGLRYF
CDR3 DNA: TGTGCCTGGAGTGTGGGTAGCGGGGGGCTTCGGTATTTT

clone size: NA
D gene: NA
V gene: TRBV3-1/TRBV3-2
J gene: TRBJ1-1
CDR3 protein: CASSHKPSDLNTEAFF
CDR3 DNA: TGTGCCAGCAGCCACAAACCGTCAGACTTGAACACTGAAGCTTTCTTT

clone size: NA
D gene: TRBD2
V gene: TRBV12-5
J gene: TRBJ2-5
CDR3 protein: CASGLAQRGAVRETQYF
CDR3 DNA: TGTGCTAGTGGTTTGGCTCAGCGGGGGGCAGTGCGAGAGACCCAGTACTTC

clone size: NA
D gene: NA
V gene: TRBV30
J gene: TRBJ2-1
CDR3 protein: CAWSSAPGVEQFF
CDR3 DNA: TGTGCCTGGAGTTCAGCCCCAGGTGTTGAGCAGTTCTTC

clone size: few
D gene: NA
V gene: TRBV5-4
J gene: TRBJ2-2
CDR3 protein: CASSPPSGAGELFF
CDR3 DNA: TGTGCCAGCAGCCCGCCCTCAGGTGCCGGGGAGCTGTTTTTT

clone size: few
D gene: NA
V gene: TRBV27
J gene: TRBJ1-2
CDR3 protein: CASSLSGGHGYTF
CDR3 DNA: TGTGCCAGCAGTTTATCGGGGGGGCATGGCTACACCTTC

clone size: NA
D gene: NA
V gene: TRBV7-9
J gene: TRBJ1-2
CDR3 protein: CASNSGFYGYTF
CDR3 DNA: TGTGCCAGCAACTCAGGGTTCTATGGCTACACCTTC

clone size: NA
D gene: NA
V gene: TRBV6-5
J gene: TRBJ1-2
CDR3 protein: CASSRGWEGYTF
CDR3 DNA: TGTGCCAGCAGTAGAGGGTGGGAAGGCTACACCTTC

clone size: NA
D gene: TRBD1
V gene: TRBV29-1
J gene: TRBJ1-2
CDR3 protein: CSVANRGSYYGYTF
CDR3 DNA: TGCAGCGTGGCCAACAGGGGGTCCTACTATGGCTACACCTTC

clone size: once
D gene: NA
V gene: TRBV19
J gene: TRBJ1-1
CDR3 protein: CASSIDEELNTEAFF
CDR3 DNA: TGTGCCAGTAGTATAGACGAGGAACTGAACACTGAAGCTTTCTTT

clone size: NA
D gene: TRBD1
V gene: TRBV30
J gene: TRBJ1-6
CDR3 protein: CAWSYRTGGWFDSPLHF
CDR3 DNA: TGTGCCTGGAGCTACCGGACAGGGGGCTGGTTTGATTCACCCCTCCACTTT

clone size: NA
D gene: TRBD1
V gene: TRBV3-1/TRBV3-2
J gene: TRBJ2-5
CDR3 protein: CASSIRRGQETQYF
CDR3 DNA: TGTGCCAGCAGCATTCGAAGGGGGCAGGAGACCCAGTACTTC

clone size: NA
D gene: TRBD2
V gene: TRBV18
J gene: TRBJ2-6
CDR3 protein: CASSGDSGGSGANVLTF
CDR3 DNA: TGTGCCAGCTCAGGGGATAGCGGGGGCTCTGGGGCCAACGTCCTGACTTTC

clone size: once
D gene: TRBD1
V gene: TRBV18
J gene: TRBJ1-5
CDR3 protein: CASSPGTVGPQHF
CDR3 DNA: TGTGCCAGCTCACCCGGGACAGTTGGGCCCCAGCATTTT

clone size: NA
D gene: TRBD1
V gene: TRBV3-1/TRBV3-2
J gene: TRBJ1-1
CDR3 protein: CASSQQGAVNTEAFF
CDR3 DNA: TGTGCCAGCAGCCAACAGGGGGCAGTCAACACTGAAGCTTTCTTT

clone size: once
D gene: TRBD2
V gene: TRBV24-1
J gene: TRBJ2-3
CDR3 protein: CATSDLTSGGTDTQYF
CDR3 DNA: TGTGCCACCAGTGATTTAACTAGCGGGGGCACAGATACGCAGTATTTT

clone size: NA
D gene: TRBD1
V gene: TRBV2
J gene: TRBJ1-1
CDR3 protein: CASSVRQGEAFF
CDR3 DNA: TGTGCCAGCAGTGTGAGACAGGGTGAAGCTTTCTTT

clone size: NA
D gene: NA
V gene: TRBV15
J gene: TRBJ2-5
CDR3 protein: CATSRDPSRRETQYF
CDR3 DNA: TGTGCCACCAGCAGAGATCCCTCACGCCGGGAGACCCAGTACTTC

clone size: NA
D gene: TRBD2
V gene: TRBV19
J gene: TRBJ2-1
CDR3 protein: CASSIRRTSGGAVNEQFF
CDR3 DNA: TGTGCCAGTAGTATAAGACGGACTAGCGGGGGGGCGGTGAATGAGCAGTTCTTC

clone size: NA
D gene: NA
V gene: TRBV24-1
J gene: TRBJ2-5
CDR3 protein: CATSDSLVRETQYF
CDR3 DNA: TGTGCCACCAGTGATTCTCTAGTACGGGAGACCCAGTACTTC

clone size: NA
D gene: TRBD1
V gene: TRBV5-1
J gene: TRBJ1-3
CDR3 protein: CASSSTGGSSGNTIYF
CDR3 DNA: TGCGCCAGCAGTAGTACAGGGGGCTCGTCGGGAAACACCATATATTTT

clone size: NA
D gene: NA
V gene: TRBV5-1
J gene: TRBJ1-1
CDR3 protein: CASSLAGLSEAFF
CDR3 DNA: TGCGCCAGCAGCTTAGCGGGTCTTTCTGAAGCTTTCTTT

clone size: NA
D gene: TRBD2
V gene: TRBV4-1
J gene: TRBJ2-4
CDR3 protein: CASSQVQLPGGNIQYF
CDR3 DNA: TGCGCCAGCAGCCAAGTACAACTCCCCGGGGGGAACATTCAGTACTTC

clone size: few
D gene: TRBD1
V gene: TRBV5-4
J gene: TRBJ2-7
CDR3 protein: CASSARQGTSEQYF
CDR3 DNA: TGTGCCAGCAGCGCCCGACAGGGGACAAGCGAGCAGTACTTC

clone size: NA
D gene: TRBD1
V gene: TRBV6-5
J gene: TRBJ1-5
CDR3 protein: CASSPDRGNQPQHF
CDR3 DNA: TGTGCCAGCAGCCCAGACAGGGGCAATCAGCCCCAGCATTTT

clone size: NA
D gene: NA
V gene: TRBV14
J gene: TRBJ2-5
CDR3 protein: CASSQMTGQETQYF
CDR3 DNA: TGTGCCAGCAGCCAAATGACAGGCCAAGAGACCCAGTACTTC

clone size: NA
D gene: NA
V gene: TRBV5-1
J gene: TRBJ1-3
CDR3 protein: CASSYNSFAGGNTIYF
CDR3 DNA: TGCGCCAGCAGCTACAATTCCTTCGCGGGAGGAAACACCATATATTTT

clone size: NA
D gene: TRBD1
V gene: TRBV3-1/TRBV3-2
J gene: TRBJ1-2
CDR3 protein: CASSPGTANYGYTF
CDR3 DNA: TGTGCCAGCAGCCCTGGGACAGCTAACTATGGCTACACCTTC

clone size: few
D gene: TRBD1
V gene: TRBV6-5
J gene: TRBJ1-2
CDR3 protein: CASSPQGSGTYGYTF
CDR3 DNA: TGTGCCAGCAGCCCACAGGGGAGTGGCACCTATGGCTACACCTTC

clone size: NA
D gene: NA
V gene: TRBV19
J gene: TRBJ1-1
CDR3 protein: CASSIVPGANTEAFF
CDR3 DNA: TGTGCCAGTAGTATAGTTCCAGGCGCAAACACTGAAGCTTTCTTT

clone size: few
D gene: TRBD1
V gene: TRBV9
J gene: TRBJ1-1
CDR3 protein: CASSVTGGTEAFF
CDR3 DNA: TGTGCCAGCAGCGTGACAGGGGGGACTGAAGCTTTCTTT

clone size: medium-sized
D gene: NA
V gene: TRBV18
J gene: TRBJ1-6
CDR3 protein: CASSQTGLSYNSPLHF
CDR3 DNA: TGTGCCAGCTCTCAGACAGGCCTCTCCTATAATTCACCCCTCCACTTT

clone size: once
D gene: TRBD2
V gene: TRBV11-2
J gene: TRBJ2-1
CDR3 protein: CASSGSGEWGYNEQFF
CDR3 DNA: TGTGCCAGCAGCGGAAGCGGGGAGTGGGGCTACAATGAGCAGTTCTTC

clone size: NA
D gene: NA
V gene: TRBV7-7
J gene: TRBJ1-5
CDR3 protein: CASSHLGEGTHQPQHF
CDR3 DNA: TGTGCCAGCAGCCACTTAGGAGAGGGAACACATCAGCCCCAGCATTTT

clone size: NA
D gene: TRBD1
V gene: TRBV12-3/TRBV12-4
J gene: TRBJ2-7
CDR3 protein: CASRDRDAEQYF
CDR3 DNA: TGTGCCAGCAGGGACAGGGACGCCGAGCAGTACTTC

clone size: NA
D gene: NA
V gene: TRBV3-1/TRBV3-2
J gene: TRBJ2-4
CDR3 protein: CASSHRTPPVQYF
CDR3 DNA: TGTGCCAGCAGCCACCGGACACCGCCTGTTCAGTACTTC

clone size: NA
D gene: TRBD2
V gene: TRBV7-2
J gene: TRBJ2-2
CDR3 protein: CASSTPSGGAWVTGELFF
CDR3 DNA: TGTGCCAGCAGCACCCCTAGCGGGGGGGCCTGGGTTACCGGGGAGCTGTTTTTT

clone size: NA
D gene: NA
V gene: TRBV7-8
J gene: TRBJ1-2
CDR3 protein: CASSSRVIGYGYTF
CDR3 DNA: TGTGCCAGCAGCTCCAGGGTTATAGGCTATGGCTACACCTTC

clone size: NA
D gene: NA
V gene: TRBV21-1
J gene: TRBJ1-1
CDR3 protein: CARNRVGAGGTEAFF
CDR3 DNA: TGTGCCCGTAATAGAGTGGGGGCAGGGGGCACTGAAGCTTTCTTT

clone size: NA
D gene: NA
V gene: TRBV2
J gene: TRBJ1-5
CDR3 protein: CASSFQGRSNQPQHF
CDR3 DNA: TGTGCCAGCAGCTTTCAGGGTAGGAGCAATCAGCCCCAGCATTTT

clone size: once
D gene: TRBD1
V gene: TRBV4-2
J gene: TRBJ1-4
CDR3 protein: CASSQSGTDEKLFF
CDR3 DNA: TGTGCCAGCAGCCAATCCGGGACAGATGAAAAACTGTTTTTT

clone size: NA
D gene: NA
V gene: TRBV6-5
J gene: TRBJ1-1
CDR3 protein: CASNKGGGNTEAFF
CDR3 DNA: TGTGCCAGCAACAAGGGAGGAGGTAACACTGAAGCTTTCTTT

clone size: NA
D gene: NA
V gene: TRBV10-2
J gene: TRBJ1-2
CDR3 protein: CASSERKGYGYTF
CDR3 DNA: TGCGCCAGCAGTGAGCGCAAGGGGTATGGCTACACCTTC

clone size: NA
D gene: TRBD1
V gene: TRBV7-8
J gene: TRBJ2-2
CDR3 protein: CATPAPGQSNGGELFF
CDR3 DNA: TGTGCCACCCCTGCCCCGGGACAGAGTAACGGCGGGGAGCTGTTTTTT

clone size: NA
D gene: TRBD1
V gene: TRBV19
J gene: TRBJ1-5
CDR3 protein: CATRDREIYSNQPQHF
CDR3 DNA: TGTGCCACCCGGGACAGGGAGATCTATAGCAATCAGCCCCAGCATTTT

clone size: NA
D gene: NA
V gene: TRBV12-3/TRBV12-4
J gene: TRBJ2-2
CDR3 protein: CASSVANTGELFF
CDR3 DNA: TGTGCCAGCAGTGTGGCCAACACCGGGGAGCTGTTTTTT

clone size: NA
D gene: TRBD1
V gene: TRBV24-1
J gene: TRBJ1-2
CDR3 protein: CATSETGTGGRDGYTF
CDR3 DNA: TGTGCCACCAGTGAAACAGGGACAGGGGGCAGGGATGGCTACACCTTC